This passage covers 8 T cell receptor beta chains from one sample sequenced in a study of beta chain features in type 1 diabetes. Study-wide results and limits: TCRB CDR3s were moderately but significantly shorter in Type 1 diabetes patients in all four CD4+ subsets.

These receptors' antigens are unknown. TCRB transcripts that were expressed got sequenced, as all of the isolated RNA had been reverse transcribed. The data were produced by immunoSEQ multiplex PCR, yet TCRdb's version contains in-frame clones alone and is incomplete. The sample consists of fewer than 400,000 clones, about a tenth of them appearing once. The sequencing sample was made of central memory CD4+ T cells from blood. The receptor source for this set is a man aged 25-45 years with type 1 diabetes.

This clone was detected ten times or more. V gene TRBV7-9 combines with J gene TRBJ2-7, with a weak D call TRBD2 (5 bases). Germline V gene sequence: CDR1 SEHNR, CDR2 FQNEAQ (reference sequence). The CDR3 extends over 14 amino acids. Trimming stripped 1 base from V and 3 bases from J, with 10 bases between. CDR3 nucleotide sequence: TGTGCCAGCAGCTTAGGTGAAGACTACTACGAGCAGTACTTC. Translated, it gives CASSLGEDYYEQYF.

This clone was found many times. CDR3 coding DNA: TGTGCCACCAGCAGAGATCGGCGGGATACGCAGTATTTT. Its protein product is CATSRDRRDTQYF. V usage is TRBV15 and J usage is TRBJ2-3; D is undetermined. The CDR3 length is 13 residues. Germline V gene lookup returns CDR1 LNHNV and CDR2 YYDKDF (reference sequence). Trimming removed 0 bases from V and 6 bases from J, with 7 bases in between.

This clone was counted a few times. Other DNA sequences in the sample encode the same CDR3. This sequence joins TRBV5-1 and TRBJ1-2; D is undetermined. Germline V gene lookup returns CDR1 SGHRS and CDR2 YFSETQ. V shed 0 bases and J shed 4 bases, with 7 bases lying between them. This CDR3 region has 13 residues. Here the CDR3 reads CASSLGSTYGYTF. As DNA, the CDR3 is TGCGCCAGCAGCTTGGGCAGCACCTATGGCTACACCTTC.

This clone has just a few counts. Other DNA sequences in the same sample also yield this CDR3. The chain employs TRBV9 and TRBJ2-2; D is ambiguous. Trimming took off 0 bases at V and 1 base at J, with 4 bases between the two ends. This CDR3 has 14 amino acids. The germline CDR1 and CDR2 sequences are SGDLS and YYNGEE. Here the CDR3 DNA reads TGTGCCAGCAGCGTAGCCGGGAACACCGGGGAGCTGTTTTTT. Translation: CASSVAGNTGELFF. Full variable domain (outside the CDR3, taken from reference TRBV9 and TRBJ2-2): DSGVTQTPKHLITATGQRVTLRCSPRSGDLSVYWYQQSLDQGLQFLIQYYNGEERAKGNILERFSAQQFPDLHSELNLSSLELGDSALYFCASSVAGNTGELFFGEGSRLTVL.

This clone was observed a few times. The gene calls are TRBV7-9 and TRBJ2-5, with a possible D match to TRBD2 (5 bases). Germline V gene lookup returns CDR1 SEHNR and CDR2 FQNEAQ (reference sequence). V lost 8 bases, J lost 5 bases, and 21 bases lay in between. This CDR3 comprises 15 residues. The CDR3 protein is CASGRATFSGETQYF. In DNA form, the CDR3 reads TGTGCCAGCGGGCGGGCGACATTCTCCGGGGAGACCCAGTACTTC.

The chain links TRBV7-8 to TRBJ1-1; 9 positions match TRBD1. Germline CDR1 is SGHVS and CDR2 is FQNEAQ. Losses at the gene ends were 5 bases for V and 5 bases for J; bases not matched to a gene: 6. The CDR3 sequence is 14 residues long. The CDR3 loop reads CASSAQGALTEAFF. CDR3 DNA: TGTGCCAGCAGCGCACAGGGGGCATTAACTGAAGCTTTCTTT.

A few counts support this clone. This chain uses TRBV11-3 with TRBJ2-3, with D possibly TRBD1 on 5 matching bases. The CDR3 spans 13 residues. Germline CDR1 SGHNT, CDR2 YENEEA. The ends were cut back, 3 bases at V and 8 bases at J, with 12 bases in the middle. CDR3 loop: CASSLADTGTQYF. As DNA, the CDR3 is TGTGCCAGCAGCTTGGCGGACACGGGTACGCAGTATTTT.

This clone was picked up a small number of times. The chain is built from TRBV28 and TRBJ1-2; TRBD1 aligns across 9 bases. CDR1 is MDHEN and CDR2 is SYDVKM in the germline V gene. This CDR3 comprises 15 residues. V lost 6 bases and J lost 4; bases outside the gene matches: 9. CDR3 nucleotides: TGTGCCAGCAGACCGAGGGACAGGGCGGGCTATGGCTACACCTTC. The encoded protein is CASRPRDRAGYGYTF.